This T cell receptor (beta chain) was captured by sequencing in a study of blood T cell dynamics during melanoma immunotherapy. Study-wide background: First-line therapy was either pembrolizumab or nivolumab with ipilimumab for metastatic melanoma.

As for time point: pre-treatment baseline. Blood was drawn before treatment and at week 3 after checkpoint blockade. Response was assessed by RECIST 1.1 at 12 weeks, except a couple of rapid progressors. Every bulk PBMC sample received the same 350 ng of DNA. Profiled with immunoSEQ multiplex PCR; TCRdb holds only in-frame clones, not every one. The sample contains roughly 15,000 clones, over 65% of which appear only once. Trimming cost V 5 bases and J 4 bases, with 21 bases left between them. This CDR3 comprises 17 residues. The germline CDR1 and CDR2 sequences are MNHEY and SMNVEV (reference sequence).

The sample was blood, taken from a patient treated with checkpoint blockade. The sequence derives from a human donor with melanoma. The chain joins TRBV27 to TRBJ1-5; D may be TRBD1 (5 bases). The CDR3 region has the DNA TGTGCCAGCAGTCAGTCCCCCCCCGGGGCAACAAATCAGCCCCAGCATTTT. Translating gives CASSQSPPGATNQPQHF.